This entry lists 20 T cell receptor beta chains sequenced from one sample in a study of T cells after yellow fever vaccination. Each CDR3 protein gets one entry after TCRdb re-called the 5' RACE reads with MiXCR. The top ten clones hold about 18% of a sample with 400,000 or so distinct CDR3 sequences, approximately 19% of them seen once. The material was PBMCs, obtained before the yellow fever booster vaccination. These TCRs come from a man aged 18 to 35 who received the YFV17D yellow fever vaccine.

The chain employs TRBV2 and TRBJ2-1; D ambiguous. The CDR3 has 14 amino acids. Trimming shortened V by 4 bases and J by 0 bases, and 7 bases separated the two germline ends. From germline, CDR1 is SNHLY and CDR2 FYNNEI. This CDR3 reads CASSAWSSYNEQFF. CDR3 DNA sequence: TGTGCCAGCAGTGCATGGAGCTCCTACAATGAGCAGTTCTTC.

The DNA for the CDR3 is TGTGCCAGCCCAACTGAAGCTTTCTTT. This encodes CASPTEAFF. The chain uses TRBV6-4 and TRBJ1-1; D unclear. The CDR3 spans 9 residues. V dropped 8 bases and J dropped 5 bases, with 3 bases sitting between them. CDR1 MRHNA and CDR2 SNTAGT come from the germline V gene.

The J gene is TRBJ2-5, the V gene TRBV20-1; 8 bases agree with TRBD2. The CDR3 is 14 residues long. The V and J ends lost 5 bases and 5 bases, in that order; junction bases with no gene match: 10. The germline V gene encodes CDR1 DFQATT and CDR2 SNEGSKA (reference sequence). The CDR3 is CSAPGLGPIETQYF. Written as DNA, the CDR3 is TGCAGTGCTCCGGGACTAGGGCCCATCGAGACCCAGTACTTC.

The chain uses TRBV20-1 and TRBJ1-3; the D is unclear. Trimming cost V 8 bases and J 0 bases, with 8 bases left between them. Germline values: CDR1 DFQATT, CDR2 SNEGSKA (reference sequence). This CDR3 contains 12 residues. In DNA form, the CDR3 reads TGCAGTTCCAGGACCTCTGGAAACACCATATATTTT. It codes for CSSRTSGNTIYF.

This clonotype came up many times. V is TRBV27 and J is TRBJ1-6, with 9 bases that match TRBD1. This CDR3 contains 14 residues. Germline V lookup: CDR1 MNHEY, CDR2 SMNVEV (reference sequence). The V segment lost 6 bases and the J segment 10 bases; nucleotides outside the gene matches: 7. In nucleotides, the CDR3 is TGTGCCAGCAGCACACAGGGGGCCGACTCACCCCTCCACTTT. This encodes CASSTQGADSPLHF.

This clonotype was observed a few times. The chain combines TRBV4-1 with TRBJ2-5, with 8 bases that match TRBD2. The germline CDR1 and CDR2 sequences are MGHRA and YSYEKL. Trimming cost V 4 bases and J 5 bases; bases outside gene matches: 9. The CDR3 sequence is 15 residues long. The CDR3 spells CASSRHGGVGETQYF. The CDR3 nucleotides read TGCGCCAGCAGCCGACACGGGGGGGTCGGGGAGACCCAGTACTTC.

This chain links TRBV6-4 with TRBJ1-5; no definite D call. The germline CDR1 and CDR2 sequences are MRHNA and SNTAGT. Trimming removed 0 bases from V and 7 bases from J, with 13 bases in between. This CDR3 is 15 amino acids long. Here the CDR3 DNA reads TGTGCCAGCAGTGACTCAGCTGGGTCCGGGCAGCCCCAGCATTTT. Its protein product is CASSDSAGSGQPQHF.

This clonotype has a count of ten or more. V usage is TRBV27 and J usage is TRBJ2-3; TRBD2 matches at 11 bases. Germline V gene lookup returns CDR1 MNHEY and CDR2 SMNVEV (reference sequence). The CDR3 has 14 amino acids. V lost 5 bases, J lost 8 bases, and 6 bases stayed unmatched. The chain's CDR3 is CASSPLAGGRTQYF. CDR3 in DNA: TGTGCCAGCAGTCCCTTAGCGGGGGGGCGTACGCAGTATTTT.

This clonotype came up a few times. This chain uses TRBV10-3 with TRBJ1-2; no definite D call. The CDR3 sequence is 12 residues long. V shed 0 bases and J shed 8 bases, with 7 bases lying between them. Per germline, CDR1 ENHRY and CDR2 SYGVKD. In DNA, the CDR3 is TGTGCCATCAGTGAGTCCACGGGAGGCTACACCTTC. Encoded protein: CAISESTGGYTF.

As for this clonotype: The CDR3 carries no conserved terminal phenylalanine or tryptophan, so it likely arises from a read error. The V gene is TRBV10-3, the J gene TRBJ1-2; D gene unclear. The CDR3 totals 12 residues. V dropped 0 bases and J dropped 7 bases, with 6 bases sitting between them. In germline, CDR1 is ENHRY, CDR2 SYGVKD. Written as DNA, the CDR3 is TGTGCCATCAGTGAGTCCCGCAGTGGCTACACCTAC. Protein: CAISESRSGYTY.

This clonotype was recorded a few times. The V gene is TRBV3-1, the J gene TRBJ2-5, with unresolved D. Per germline, CDR1 LGHDT and CDR2 YNNKEL (reference sequence). Trimming pared 7 bases from V and 6 bases from J, leaving 12 bases between. The CDR3 runs 12 residues. CDR3 nucleotide sequence: TGTGCCAGCAATTCGGGCGGAAAGACCCAGTACTTC. It translates to CASNSGGKTQYF.

This clonotype was detected many times. The chain is built from TRBV7-2 and TRBJ2-3; D is unresolved. Trimming took 6 bases from V and 0 from J, leaving 10 bases between them. This CDR3 region has 14 residues. The germline CDR1 and CDR2 sequences are SGHTA and FQGNSA. The CDR3 nucleotides are TGTGCCAGCAGAACGGGCTTTAGCACAGATACGCAGTATTTT. As protein: CASRTGFSTDTQYF.

In its sample, this clonotype was seen a few times. The V call is TRBV4-1, the J call TRBJ2-7; 13 nucleotides align to TRBD2. The germline V gene has CDR1 MGHRA and CDR2 YSYEKL. There are 15 residues in the CDR3. V shed 4 bases, J shed 4 bases, and the junction held 4 bases outside the gene matches. The CDR3 sequence: CASSRGTSGAYEQYF. CDR3 nucleotides: TGCGCCAGCAGCCGCGGGACTAGCGGGGCGTACGAGCAGTACTTC.

The sample holds a few counts of this clonotype. The CDR3 sequence: CASSQMGTAGGYGYTF. The DNA of the CDR3 is TGCGCCAGCAGCCAGATGGGGACAGCCGGCGGCTATGGCTACACCTTC. J is TRBJ1-2 and V is TRBV4-1; 7 bases align to TRBD1. Germline V lookup: CDR1 MGHRA, CDR2 YSYEKL. The CDR3 length is 16 residues. The junction had 11 bases not matched to a gene; V was cut back by 3 bases and J by 4 bases.

The chain links TRBV10-3 to TRBJ1-1; D possibly corresponds to TRBD1 (5 bases). The germline V gene has CDR1 ENHRY and CDR2 SYGVKD. V was clipped by 10 bases and J by 3 bases, with 15 bases between them. The CDR3 is 13 residues long. The CDR3 is CATRDSYDTEAFF. Written as DNA, the CDR3 is TGTGCCACCAGGGACTCCTACGACACTGAAGCTTTCTTT.

Many counts were recorded for this clonotype. V is TRBV24-1 and J is TRBJ2-3; D may match TRBD1 or TRBD2 (5 bases each). Trimming removed 5 bases at V and 2 bases at J, with 10 bases between. The CDR3 is 14 amino acids. Germline lookup yields CDR1 KGHDR and CDR2 SFDVKD. CDR3 protein: CATSGGEHTDTQYF. DNA for the CDR3: TGTGCCACCAGTGGAGGGGAGCACACAGATACGCAGTATTTT.

The rearrangement uses TRBV9 and TRBJ2-7; TRBD1 is a possible D gene (5 bases). CDR1 and CDR2 (germline): SGDLS, YYNGEE. Between the trimmed V and J ends, which lost 0 bases and 0 bases, there was a span of 7 bases. CDR3 size: 14 residues. CDR3 DNA: TGTGCCAGCAGCGTAGGGGGCAACTCCTACGAGCAGTACTTC. This encodes CASSVGGNSYEQYF.

This clonotype has a handful of counts. The CDR3 loop reads CASSQDSTEGYTF. DNA of the CDR3: TGCGCCAGCAGCCAAGATAGCACAGAAGGCTACACCTTC. This chain connects TRBV4-3 to TRBJ1-2, with D uncertain. CDR1 LGHNA and CDR2 YSLEER come from the germline V gene. V was pared by 0 bases and J by 8 bases, with 10 bases between. The CDR3 consists of 13 residues.

V usage is TRBV3-1 and J usage is TRBJ2-1; either TRBD1 or TRBD2 may supply D (6 bases each). The CDR3 has 13 amino acids. V gave up 2 bases and J gave up 16 bases, with 18 bases separating them. Germline V gene lookup returns CDR1 LGHDT and CDR2 YNNKEL (reference sequence). This CDR3 reads CASSQSGGGPKFF. The CDR3 bases are TGTGCCAGCAGCCAAAGTGGAGGGGGACCAAAATTCTTC.

This clonotype turned up a few times. The chain combines TRBV20-1 with TRBJ1-3; D remains ambiguous. V lost 5 bases and J 0 bases, leaving 11 bases between the germline ends. This CDR3 is built from 14 residues. The germline V gene encodes CDR1 DFQATT and CDR2 SNEGSKA (reference sequence). The CDR3 is CSASDWDSGNTIYF. The DNA of the CDR3 is TGCAGTGCTTCAGATTGGGACTCTGGAAACACCATATATTTT.